The T cell receptor (beta chain) under discussion was sequenced for a study of OX40 agonist ivuxolimab in advanced cancers. Profiling relied on immunoSEQ multiplex PCR, and the TCRdb table lists in-frame clones only, not all of them. The sample shows about 120,000 clones, approximately 90% of them seen only once. The trim removed 10 bases at V and 2 bases at J, leaving 12 bases unmatched. The CDR3 spans 15 residues. Germline assignment: CDR1 MDHEN and CDR2 SYDVKM. J is TRBJ2-5 and V is TRBV28; 8 positions agree with TRBD2. The specimen comprised CD4+ or CD8+ T cells sorted from blood, sampled in a trial of the OX40 agonist ivuxolimab. The origin of this receptor is an adult with an advanced solid tumor such as melanoma, head and neck, liver or kidney cancer. The CDR3 loop is CATHITGGGQETQYF. The CDR3 coding sequence is TGTGCCACCCATATTACGGGCGGGGGGCAAGAGACCCAGTACTTC. The full variable domain, with the rest looked up from reference TRBV28 and TRBJ2-5, is DVKVTQSSRYLVKRTGEKVFLECVQDMDHENMFWYRQDPGLGLRLIYFSYDVKMKEKGDIPEGYSVSREKKERFSLILESASTNQTSMYLCATHITGGGQETQYFGPGTRLLVL.